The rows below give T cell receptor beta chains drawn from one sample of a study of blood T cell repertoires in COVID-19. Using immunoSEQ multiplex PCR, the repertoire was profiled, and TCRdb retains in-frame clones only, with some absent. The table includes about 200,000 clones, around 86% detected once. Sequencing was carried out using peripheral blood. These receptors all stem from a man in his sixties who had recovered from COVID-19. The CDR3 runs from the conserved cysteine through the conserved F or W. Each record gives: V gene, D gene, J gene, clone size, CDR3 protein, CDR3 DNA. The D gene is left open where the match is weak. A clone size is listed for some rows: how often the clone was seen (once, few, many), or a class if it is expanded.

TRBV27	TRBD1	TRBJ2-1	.	CASSAADRGANEQFF	TGTGCCAGCAGTGCGGCGGACAGGGGGGCCAATGAGCAGTTCTTC
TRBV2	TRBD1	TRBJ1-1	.	CASSFFPGQGRGNTEAFF	TGTGCCAGCAGTTTTTTCCCGGGACAGGGGCGCGGGAACACTGAAGCTTTCTTT
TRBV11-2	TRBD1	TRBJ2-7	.	CASSIQPGQGAGEQYF	TGTGCCAGCAGCATCCAACCGGGACAGGGGGCCGGCGAGCAGTACTTC
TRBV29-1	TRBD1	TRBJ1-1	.	CSAGTGTNTEAFF	TGCAGCGCCGGGACAGGGACGAACACTGAAGCTTTCTTT
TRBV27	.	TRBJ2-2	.	CASKRGTVANTGELFF	TGTGCCAGCAAAAGAGGTACTGTCGCGAACACCGGGGAGCTGTTTTTT
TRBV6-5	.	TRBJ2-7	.	CASSPGAARAYEQYF	TGTGCCAGCAGCCCAGGGGCCGCCCGTGCCTACGAGCAGTACTTC
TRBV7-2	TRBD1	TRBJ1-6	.	CASSSDRGPYNSPLHF	TGTGCCAGCAGTTCGGACAGGGGCCCCTATAATTCACCCCTCCACTTT
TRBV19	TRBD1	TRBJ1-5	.	CASTPTGTGSGNQPQHF	TGTGCCAGTACCCCTACCGGGACAGGGAGCGGCAATCAGCCCCAGCATTTT
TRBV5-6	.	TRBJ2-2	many	CASSPPMGGNTGELFF	TGTGCCAGCAGCCCCCCTATGGGAGGCAACACCGGGGAGCTGTTTTTT
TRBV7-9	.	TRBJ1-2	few	CASSLRQAGGYTF	TGTGCCAGCAGCTTAAGGCAGGCGGGTGGCTACACCTTC
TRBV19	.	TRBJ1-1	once	CASSPESGDRRAFF	TGTGCCAGTAGCCCCGAATCAGGGGATCGTAGAGCTTTCTTT
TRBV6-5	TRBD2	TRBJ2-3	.	CASKRSGSLTDTQYF	TGTGCCAGCAAAAGAAGCGGGAGTCTTACAGATACGCAGTATTTT
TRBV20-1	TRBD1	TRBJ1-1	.	CSARTGTEAFF	TGCAGTGCTCGGACAGGTACTGAAGCTTTCTTT
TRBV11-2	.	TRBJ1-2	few	CASSSIPGVGGYTF	TGTGCCAGCAGCTCAATTCCAGGGGTAGGGGGCTACACCTTC
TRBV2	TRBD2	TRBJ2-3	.	CASSLAGRGTDTQYF	TGTGCCAGCAGTTTAGCGGGCCGCGGTACAGATACGCAGTATTTT
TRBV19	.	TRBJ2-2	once	CASLPGTYTGELFF	TGTGCCAGCCTACCGGGAACATACACCGGGGAGCTGTTTTTT
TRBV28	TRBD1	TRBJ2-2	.	CASSLVDRVAGELFF	TGTGCCAGCAGTTTAGTGGACAGGGTCGCCGGGGAGCTGTTTTTT
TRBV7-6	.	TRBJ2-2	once	CASSSRGELFF	TGTGCCAGCAGCTCGAGGGGGGAGCTGTTTTTT
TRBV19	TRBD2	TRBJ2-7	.	CASSRLVTSGSYEQYF	TGTGCCAGTAGTAGACTTGTGACTAGCGGGAGCTACGAGCAGTACTTC
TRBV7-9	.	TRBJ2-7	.	CASSDRQTYEQYF	TGTGCCAGCAGCGATAGACAGACCTACGAGCAGTACTTC
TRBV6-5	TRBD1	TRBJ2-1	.	CASRGTGGNDNEQFF	TGTGCCAGCAGAGGGACAGGGGGCAATGACAATGAGCAGTTCTTC
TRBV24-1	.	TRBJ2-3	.	CATSDFTPDRTDTQYF	TGTGCCACCAGTGATTTTACCCCAGACAGGACAGATACGCAGTATTTT
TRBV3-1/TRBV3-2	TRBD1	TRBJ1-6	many	CASSQFPWGQGNYNSPLHF	TGTGCCAGCAGCCAATTCCCTTGGGGACAGGGGAACTATAATTCACCCCTCCACTTT
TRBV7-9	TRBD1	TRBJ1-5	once	CASSSWTGGLYSNQPQHF	TGTGCCAGCAGCTCCTGGACAGGGGGCCTGTATAGCAATCAGCCCCAGCATTTT
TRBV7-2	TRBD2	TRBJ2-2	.	CASSLGSASGSTGELFF	TGTGCCAGCAGCTTAGGGTCGGCTAGCGGGAGCACCGGGGAGCTGTTTTTT
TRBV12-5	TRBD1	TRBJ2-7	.	CASGLRQGYEQYF	TGTGCTAGTGGTTTGCGACAGGGGTACGAGCAGTACTTC
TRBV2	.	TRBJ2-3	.	CASSELVADTQYF	TGTGCCAGCAGTGAACTAGTAGCAGATACGCAGTATTTT
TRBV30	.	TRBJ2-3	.	CAWSVGGGFTDTQYF	TGTGCCTGGAGTGTGGGGGGAGGCTTCACAGATACGCAGTATTTT
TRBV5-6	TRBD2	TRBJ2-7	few	CASSSGLEGYEQYF	TGTGCCAGCAGCTCCGGACTAGAGGGCTACGAGCAGTACTTC
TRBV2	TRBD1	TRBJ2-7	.	CASRPGTGWYEQYF	TGTGCCAGCAGACCCGGGACAGGGTGGTACGAGCAGTACTTC
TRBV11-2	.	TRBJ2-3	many	CASSRGQYTSTDTQYF	TGTGCCAGCAGTCGCGGGCAGTATACTAGCACAGATACGCAGTATTTT
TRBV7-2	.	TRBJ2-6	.	CASSYSRVPSGANVLTF	TGTGCCAGCAGCTATAGTCGCGTCCCCTCTGGGGCCAACGTCCTGACTTTC
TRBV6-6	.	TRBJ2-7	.	CASTAQSTYEQYF	TGTGCCAGCACGGCACAGAGTACCTACGAGCAGTACTTC
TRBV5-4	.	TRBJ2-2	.	CASSLGSGMNTGELFF	TGTGCCAGCAGCTTGGGGTCAGGGATGAACACCGGGGAGCTGTTTTTT
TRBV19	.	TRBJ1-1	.	CASLIQGNTEAFF	TGTGCCAGTTTAATACAGGGGAACACTGAAGCTTTCTTT
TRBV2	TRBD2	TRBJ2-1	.	CASRGTSVYNEQFF	TGTGCCAGCAGGGGGACTAGCGTCTACAATGAGCAGTTCTTC
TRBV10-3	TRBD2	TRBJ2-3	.	CAISESTGGGQRDTQYF	TGTGCCATCAGTGAGTCGACCGGGGGAGGGCAGCGGGATACGCAGTATTTT
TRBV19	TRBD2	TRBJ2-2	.	CATEKRGGTGELFF	TGTGCCACCGAGAAGCGGGGGGGGACCGGGGAGCTGTTTTTT
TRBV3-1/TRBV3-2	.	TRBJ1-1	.	CASSQVANLEAFF	TGTGCCAGCAGCCAAGTTGCGAACCTTGAAGCTTTCTTT
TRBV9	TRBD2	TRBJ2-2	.	CASSVEGVAGGKKNTGELFF	TGTGCCAGCAGCGTAGAGGGGGTAGCGGGAGGCAAAAAGAACACCGGGGAGCTGTTTTTT
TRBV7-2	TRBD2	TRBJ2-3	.	CASSLALAGGTDTQYF	TGTGCCAGCAGCTTAGCCCTAGCGGGGGGGACAGATACGCAGTATTTT
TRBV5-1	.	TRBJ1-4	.	CASSFGAGGEKLFF	TGCGCCAGCAGCTTCGGCGCAGGTGGTGAAAAACTGTTTTTT
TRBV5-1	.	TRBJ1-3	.	CASSLGHSSSGNTIYF	TGCGCCAGCAGCTTAGGACACTCGAGCTCTGGAAACACCATATATTTT
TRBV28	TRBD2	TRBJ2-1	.	CASTPSGRGNEQFF	TGTGCCAGCACCCCTAGCGGGAGAGGAAATGAGCAGTTCTTC
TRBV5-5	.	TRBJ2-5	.	CASSTPGQQETQYF	TGTGCCAGCAGCACCCCAGGGCAGCAAGAGACCCAGTACTTC
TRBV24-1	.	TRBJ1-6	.	CATSVGGSYNSPLHF	TGTGCCACCAGTGTGGGGGGCTCCTATAATTCACCCCTCCACTTT
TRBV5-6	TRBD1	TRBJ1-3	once	CASRTGGGNTIYF	TGTGCCAGCAGGACAGGGGGTGGAAACACCATATATTTT
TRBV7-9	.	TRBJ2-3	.	CASSLAYSNTDTQYF	TGTGCCAGCAGCTTAGCCTACTCTAACACAGATACGCAGTATTTT